This T cell receptor (beta chain) was sequenced for a study of T-cell memory formation after mild COVID-19 (dated by TCRdb to the early 2020s). As for the study more broadly: TCR sequence clusters from the two donors were found to be largely donor specific. Two young, previously healthy adult volunteers, one female and one male, were included in the cohort. In a couple of donors, T-cell clones that expanded and contracted after mild COVID-19 were followed by sequencing TCRalpha and TCRbeta repertoires longitudinally. Overall study outcomes, separate from this receptor: Some responding clones were found in pre-infection memory, which suggests that pre-existing cross-reactive memory T cells took part in the SARS-CoV-2 response. Contracting CD4+ clones were located mainly in the CM and EM memory subsets, whereas CD8+ clones were found to be enriched in EMRA. SARS-CoV-2 specificity of the second-wave clones peaking on day 37 was not confirmed. The study included only a couple of mild cases, and larger cohorts that include severe cases with pre-infection samples were judged to be necessary. Clones contracting from day 15 to 85 had balanced CD4/CD8 phenotypes, while a second wave expanding from day 15 to 37 was biased towards CD4+.

This clonotype was seen more than once but under ten times. The antigen this receptor binds is unknown. No qualities accompany the bases; no much larger clone lies one base away. PBMCs were isolated by Ficoll-Paque density gradient centrifugation. Sequencing used an Illumina NovaSeq 6000. cDNA libraries for TCRalpha and TCRbeta were prepared by 5'RACE using constant-segment primers, with sample barcodes and unique molecular identifiers added. Trizol reagent was used to extract RNA from every sample. The libraries were amplified in two PCR steps, and the second step added a second sample barcode and Illumina TruSeq adapters. Sequencing of libraries was performed on an Illumina NovaSeq with 2 x 150 bp paired-end reads. The authors' pipeline ran thus. The reads were demultiplexed and collapsed into UMI-guided consensus sequences using migec v1.2.7. With mixcr v2.1.11, UMI consensuses were aligned to TRA and TRB V and J templates and assembled into clonotypes. Expanded or contracted clonotypes were those called significant by both edgeR and NoisET, with noise models trained on biological replicates. For edgeR calls, the cutoffs were a false discovery rate-adjusted p below 0.01 and a log2 fold-change threshold of 1. PCA with hierarchical clustering of max-normalized trajectories of the 1000 most abundant clonotypes was used as exploratory dynamics analysis. Each responding clone was given a CD4 or CD8 phenotype based on the CD4+ and CD8+ repertoires, which had been sequenced separately. TCRdb cleaned the public reads at Q25 with fastp, built clones with MiXCR and kept in-frame beta chains. Entries that share a CDR3 protein sequence are merged under the most common genes and DNA. The V and J calls and clone size come from TCRdb's table, not from the authors' own analysis. The sample includes tens of thousands of distinct CDR3 sequences, with 10% to 15% observed a single time. The ten largest clones add up to about 22% of the sample.

The CDR3 contains 14 residues, cysteine and phenylalanine counted. Of all the DNA, just the CDR3 is kept, 42 bases in frame from base 1. CDR1 KGHSH and CDR2 LQKENI are derived from the germline V gene. Germline trimming amounts to 4 bases on V and 6 bases on J, with 7 as the count of junction bases outside the gene matches. This receptor was taken from a man between 18 and 35 years old who had mild COVID-19 (a few samples of this study predate the infection). The sample titles of this study are shuffled in the database, so cell type and time point are left out; the donor was told from shared clones. The chain joins TRBV18 to TRBJ2-3; TRBD1 aligns with 7 central bases. The sequencing input was PBMCs or a T cell subset sorted from them (not recorded which). The CDR3 protein: CASSRGTAVDTQYF. The DNA reads TGTGCCAGCTCACGGGGGACAGCGGTCGATACGCAGTATTTT.